The clone carrying this T cell receptor (beta chain) was found once. Its matching antigen is unknown. This entry belongs to a study of T cells in localized non-small cell lung cancer. Method: immunoSEQ multiplex PCR; TCRdb's copy keeps in-frame clones and lacks some. The table shows approximately 80,000 clones, with approximately 80% occurring only once. Points from the study as a whole: Longer survival (overall) was linked to higher T cell density in blood. There was higher T cell clonality in uninvolved adjacent lung than in tumor, and it was highest there.

Sequencing was performed on peripheral blood, taken before any cancer treatment. This sequence originates from a female donor of 60 years or more with stage I lung adenocarcinoma.

This CDR3 is CASSTRTDTQYF. Here the CDR3 DNA reads TGTGCCAGCAGCACTCGCACAGATACGCAGTATTTT. J is TRBJ2-3 and V is TRBV7-2; D is ambiguous. Per the germline V gene, CDR1 is SGHTA and CDR2 is FQGNSA. The V and J ends lost 5 bases and 1 base respectively, with 4 bases between them. This CDR3 contains 12 residues.